These T cell receptor beta chains were read from a single sample in a study of metastatic and nonmetastatic thyroid tumors. TCRdb re-analyzed the PCR reads using MiXCR. The data show about 24,000 clones, more than 15% seen once. The sequenced sample was blood. Source of these receptors: a male donor with papillary thyroid cancer or a benign thyroid nodule (not recorded which). Some clones in this sample may be carry-over from other donors' samples. The CDR3 runs from the conserved cysteine through the conserved F or W. The D gene is left open where the match is weak. Rows give clone size only sometimes, using once, few, many, or a class for an expanded clone.

abundance,v_gene,j_gene,d_gene,CDR3aa,CDR3nt
many,TRBV5-5,TRBJ2-3,NA,CASSLSPGRTDTQYF,TGTGCCAGCAGCTTGTCTCCAGGACGCACAGATACGCAGTATTTT
medium-sized,TRBV27,TRBJ2-7,TRBD1,CASRRTGANEQYF,TGTGCCAGCCGACGGACAGGGGCGAACGAGCAGTACTTC
many,TRBV5-4,TRBJ1-2,NA,CASSLSRRWDGYTF,TGTGCCAGCAGCTTAAGCAGGAGGTGGGATGGCTACACCTTC
NA,TRBV28,TRBJ1-2,NA,CASSLSNYGYTF,TGTGCCAGCAGTTTGTCTAACTATGGCTACACCTTC
NA,TRBV6-1,TRBJ2-7,NA,CASSESAGGPYEQYF,TGTGCCAGCAGTGAAAGCGCAGGCGGTCCCTACGAGCAGTACTTC
few,TRBV7-2,TRBJ2-7,NA,CASSPSRGNSYERYF,TGTGCCAGCAGCCCCAGCCGGGGTAACTCCTACGAGCGGTACTTC
few,TRBV6-4,TRBJ1-2,NA,CASDRDTLPYGYTF,TGTGCCAGTGACCGGGACACTCTACCCTATGGCTACACCTTC
many,TRBV27,TRBJ1-5,TRBD1,CASRTGGHYQPQHF,TGTGCCAGCAGGACAGGGGGACATTATCAGCCCCAGCATTTT
medium-sized,TRBV12-3/TRBV12-4,TRBJ2-2,NA,CASSPTTSSGELFF,TGTGCCAGCAGCCCTACGACATCTTCCGGGGAGCTGTTTTTT
medium-sized,TRBV6-2/TRBV6-3,TRBJ1-2,NA,CASSDRRGGFYVRTF,TGTGCCAGCAGCGACCGAAGAGGGGGTTTCTATGTTCGGACCTTC
NA,TRBV10-3,TRBJ2-1,TRBD1,CAISELNPGQKNNEQFF,TGTGCCATCAGTGAACTCAATCCGGGACAGAAAAATAATGAGCAGTTCTTC
many,TRBV20-1,TRBJ1-4,NA,CSAQRDIQGLVQKLFF,TGCAGTGCCCAAAGGGACATTCAAGGGTTGGTGCAAAAACTGTTTTTT
medium-sized,TRBV27,TRBJ2-3,NA,CASTPQHTDTQYF,TGTGCCAGCACCCCCCAGCACACAGATACGCAGTATTTT
NA,TRBV9,TRBJ2-6,NA,CASSEPMGGATESWANVLTF,TGTGCCAGCAGCGAGCCCATGGGGGGCGCGACAGAGTCTTGGGCCAACGTCCTGACTTTC
NA,TRBV25-1,TRBJ2-5,NA,CASSVKAVEETQYF,TGTGCCAGCAGTGTAAAGGCCGTAGAAGAGACCCAGTACTTC
many,TRBV9,TRBJ2-3,TRBD1,CASSEGNGQGVRADTQYF,TGTGCCAGCAGCGAGGGTAACGGGCAGGGGGTAAGGGCAGATACGCAGTATTTT
few,TRBV6-1,TRBJ1-5,TRBD1,CASSGTGGRQPQHF,TGTGCCAGCAGTGGTACAGGGGGCCGACAGCCCCAGCATTTT
NA,TRBV28,TRBJ1-1,NA,CASSERPNTEAFF,TGTGCCAGCAGTGAGCGCCCGAACACTGAAGCTTTCTTT
few,TRBV6-1,TRBJ2-3,TRBD2,CASRTSGTDTQYF,TGTGCCAGTCGTACTAGCGGGACCGATACGCAGTATTTT
NA,TRBV6-5,TRBJ2-2,NA,CASSYDGGVDTGELFF,TGTGCCAGCAGTTACGACGGTGGCGTCGACACCGGGGAGCTGTTTTTT
many,TRBV7-2,TRBJ1-5,TRBD1,CASSLDRGPYPQHF,TGTGCCAGCAGCTTGGACAGGGGGCCATACCCCCAGCATTTT
many,TRBV6-4,TRBJ2-5,NA,CASSDSRENQETQYF,TGTGCCAGCAGTGACTCGAGGGAAAACCAAGAGACCCAGTACTTC
many,TRBV30,TRBJ1-1,NA,CAWSGGAQSIFGAFF,TGTGCCTGGAGCGGAGGGGCCCAATCCATTTTTGGAGCTTTCTTT
NA,TRBV6-2/TRBV6-3,TRBJ2-2,TRBD2,CASSYWRGGTGELFF,TGTGCCAGCAGTTACTGGCGGGGAGGGACCGGGGAGCTGTTTTTT